This T cell receptor beta chain derives from a study of T cells in Graves' hyperthyroidism and ophthalmopathy (dated by TCRdb to the late 2010s). Turning to the overall study: TCR V-J signatures able to tell the groups apart were searched for in a discovery cohort of approximately 95 patients, of whom roughly 42 had Graves' ophthalmopathy and roughly 58 had stable Graves' hyperthyroidism. An independent validation cohort of fewer than 20 hyperthyroidism patients and about 15 patients who later progressed to ophthalmopathy tested prospective prediction of ophthalmopathy. The 75 to 100 discovery patients were divided at random into training and test sets in a 7:3 ratio. The study also compared thyroid tissue and blood T-cell repertoires from 6 or 7 Graves' hyperthyroidism patients. Once sampling was done, hyperthyroidism patients were given methimazole at a starting dose of 30 mg daily, whereas ophthalmopathy patients were given high-dose intravenous methylprednisolone. The paper describes TCR Vbeta CDR3 sequencing of 135 peripheral blood samples, made up of around 41 ophthalmopathy patients, over 70 hyperthyroidism patients and 17 progressor patients. Broad study findings and their caveats: A model built on a 13 V-J signature distinguished ophthalmopathy from stable hyperthyroidism, reaching 85% to 90% sensitivity and about 81% specificity in cross-validation and 80%/75% in testing. Sample size was not statistically predetermined, and investigators were not blinded to group allocation. In validation, the model predicted progression to ophthalmopathy with just under 71% sensitivity and approximately 78% specificity, a median of roughly seven months before onset. Most expanded thyroid clonotypes (frequency above 0.001) were also found in blood, which suggests that blood repertoires may mirror thyroid immune responses.

TCR beta CDR3 regions were amplified from RNA transcripts. For the first round of RT-PCR on the TCR CDR3, the HTBI primer set was used together with the Qiagen OneStep RT-PCR kit. A second multiplex PCR round built the libraries, followed by size selection and purification. Libraries were sequenced paired-end with 100 bp reads on an Illumina HiSeq2000. Processing in the source paper ran as follows. Raw data were processed with SOAPnuke, discarding reads with adapters, uncalled bases, mean Phred below 15, or no exact constant-primer or identifier match. High-quality paired reads were merged using COPE v1.2.5, and each unique nucleotide sequence was defined as a clonotype. MiTCR v1.1 was used to align clonotypes to the IMGT TRBV, TRBD and TRBJ reference segments. The analysis was restricted to V-J combinations with a frequency above 0.0001, which together covered 99.2% of the repertoires. The TCS score was defined as the ratio of F50 (clonal expansion) to E x V (chaos), calculated using BLOSUM62-based TCRdist between CDR3 peptides within each V-J. Welch's t-statistics and random forest reduced 500 to 650 V-J features to roughly 13, which were used in a naive Bayes classifier (R e1071). The Morisita-Horn index was used to measure how similar the thyroid and blood repertoires were. The public sequencing data were trimmed at Q25 with fastp and processed into clonotypes with MiXCR by TCRdb, which kept only in-frame beta chains. A single entry per CDR3 protein holds the most common genes and DNA from its merged rows. It is TCRdb's table, rather than the study itself, that gives the V and J calls and clone size. The table for this sample lists approximately 510,000 distinct CDR3 sequences; 40% to 50% of them were counted only once. Jointly, the top ten make up roughly 45% of the sample.

Any patient with an uncontrolled infection, another autoimmune disease, pregnancy or lactation was excluded. Diagnoses were established on the basis of clinical symptoms, serum thyroxine and TRAb, thyroid ultrasound, and orbital computed tomography. Total RNA was extracted using Trizol reagent, and RNA quality was assessed on an Agilent 2100 Bioanalyzer. V is cut by 5 bases and J by 5 bases, and the space between the germline ends is 16 bases. From the cysteine up to the phenylalanine, the CDR3 has a length of 14 residues. Kept here is only the CDR3 DNA, which spans 42 bases and is read in frame from base 1. Reading the germline V gene gives CDR1 MNHEY and CDR2 SVGAGI. Notes on this clonotype: Its specific antigen is unknown. The record has no base qualities; no much larger clone is one base away.

This sequence originates from an adult woman with Graves' disease, either hyperthyroidism or ophthalmopathy (not recorded which). The sample comprised peripheral blood or thyroid tissue (not recorded which). The receptor chain draws on TRBV6-5 and TRBJ2-7; TRBD2 could be the D gene, as 6 bases match. The CDR3 loop reads CASSPPGEFHEQYF. The nucleotide sequence is given as TGTGCCAGCAGTCCCCCGGGAGAGTTCCACGAGCAGTACTTC.